The 19 T cell receptor beta chains listed next were all sequenced from one sample in a study of cytomegalovirus exposure and HLA in healthy donors. PCR amplification relied on 60 Vbeta primers (plus 13 Jbeta primers). Method: immunoSEQ multiplex PCR; TCRdb's copy keeps in-frame clones and lacks some. This table has 150,000 or so clones, just over 70% appearing once. Source material: PBMCs. The source is a human donor in good health.

The J gene is TRBJ2-2, the V gene TRBV4-3, with 7 bases that match TRBD1. The ends lost 2 bases at V and 6 bases at J; junction bases unmatched: 3. The CDR3 sequence is 14 residues long. CDR1 LGHNA and CDR2 YSLEER come from the germline V gene. CDR3 in DNA: TGCGCCAGCAGCCAACTCCAGGGGGCCGGGGAGCTGTTTTTT. This codes for CASSQLQGAGELFF.

The chain links TRBV11-2 to TRBJ1-6; TRBD1 agrees at 9 bases. CDR3 length equals 15 residues. Trimming took 5 bases from V and 8 from J; bases not matched to a gene: 7. Germline CDR1 SGHAT, CDR2 FQNNGV. CDR3 protein: CASSAGTGHHSPLHF. CDR3 nucleotide sequence: TGTGCCAGCAGCGCCGGGACAGGGCATCATTCACCCCTCCACTTT.

The chain links TRBV13 to TRBJ2-3, with 9 bases matching TRBD1. The trim removed 5 bases at V and 3 bases at J, leaving 9 bases unmatched. Germline CDR1 PRHDT, CDR2 FYEKMQ (reference sequence). This CDR3 is built from 16 residues. The CDR3: CASSAGQGRITDTQYF. For the CDR3, the DNA is TGTGCCAGCAGCGCTGGACAGGGGAGGATAACAGATACGCAGTATTTT.

The V and J genes are TRBV12-5 and TRBJ2-3, with D possibly TRBD2 on 6 matching bases. V lost 2 bases, J lost 6 bases, and 12 bases lay in between. The CDR3 is 14 residues long. CDR1 is LGHNT, CDR2 FRNRAP, per germline. The DNA of the CDR3 is TGTGCTAGTGGTTTGAATGCGGGGCGGGATACGCAGTATTTT. This encodes CASGLNAGRDTQYF. Full variable domain (rest looked up from reference TRBV12-5 and TRBJ2-3): DARVTQTPRHKVTEMGQEVTMRCQPILGHNTVFWYRQTMMQGLELLAYFRNRAPLDDSGMPKDRFSAEMPDATLATLKIQPSEPRDSAVYFCASGLNAGRDTQYFGPGTRLTVL.

The rearrangement links TRBV1 to TRBJ2-3; the D call of TRBD2 is as the table states it, not checked on the DNA. TRBV1 is given as a pseudogene. The CDR3 consists of 16 residues. The chain's CDR3 is CTSSQEGGEGTDTQYF. Written as DNA, the CDR3 is TGCACCAGCAGCCAAGAGGGCGGGGAGGGGACAGATACGCAGTATTTT.

This chain links TRBV6-1 with TRBJ2-4; no definite D call. Germline V gene lookup returns CDR1 MNHNS and CDR2 SASEGT. This CDR3 contains 13 residues. V was clipped by 0 bases and J by 9 bases, with 9 bases between them. The CDR3: CASSEAGEAIQYF. Written as DNA, the CDR3 is TGTGCCAGCAGTGAAGCGGGTGAGGCCATTCAGTACTTC.

The chain employs TRBV11-3 and TRBJ2-1; 12 bases line up with TRBD2. Germline V gene sequence: CDR1 SGHNT, CDR2 YENEEA. The CDR3 is 16 amino acids. After removal of 1 base from V and 9 bases from J, the junction contained 7 bases not matched to a gene. In nucleotides, the CDR3 is TGTGCCAGCAGCTTAGGTGCTAGCGGGGGGGCCGGTGAGCAGTTCTTC. It translates to CASSLGASGGAGEQFF.

This chain's CDR3 is CASSYSQGRSQTQYF. The CDR3 DNA sequence: TGTGCCAGCAGTTACTCCCAGGGCAGGTCGCAGACCCAGTACTTC. V usage is TRBV6-5 and J usage is TRBJ2-5; D possibly corresponds to TRBD1 (5 bases). This CDR3 comprises 15 residues. Germline V gene data show CDR1 as MNHEY and CDR2 as SVGAGI. The V end lost 0 bases, the J end lost 6 bases, and 14 bases lay between the germline ends.

The V call is TRBV7-2, the J call TRBJ1-2; the match to TRBD1 covers 7 bases. Germline values: CDR1 SGHTA, CDR2 FQGNSA. The CDR3 is made up of 15 amino acids. J gave up 4 bases and V 5 bases, and 10 bases lay outside the gene matches. The DNA for the CDR3 is TGTGCCAGCAGCCCAAGACAGGGCGGAGGCTATGGCTACACCTTC. Its translation: CASSPRQGGGYGYTF.

The chain links TRBV19 to TRBJ1-2; 7 bases align to TRBD1. V gave up 3 bases and J gave up 4 bases; unmatched junction bases: 11. This CDR3 spans 16 amino acids. Per germline, CDR1 LNHDA and CDR2 SQIVND (reference sequence). In DNA form, the CDR3 reads TGTGCCAGTAGTATGGCGAAGGAGGGGGCTGGCTATGGCTACACCTTC. Translating gives CASSMAKEGAGYGYTF.

The gene calls are TRBV7-2 and TRBJ2-3, with 8 bases lining up with TRBD2. There are 18 residues in the CDR3. With V trimmed by 1 base and J by 0 bases, 9 bases remained unmatched. Germline CDR1 SGHTA, CDR2 FQGNSA. CDR3: CASSLEAGGRTSTDTQYF. Here the CDR3 DNA reads TGTGCCAGCAGCTTAGAGGCGGGGGGCAGAACTAGCACAGATACGCAGTATTTT.

The chain combines TRBV15 with TRBJ1-5; no firm D call. In germline, CDR1 is LNHNV, CDR2 YYDKDF (reference sequence). Trimming took off 8 bases at V and 7 bases at J, with 21 bases between the two ends. The CDR3 runs to 15 residues. CDR3 region: CATGARRSSRQPQHF. CDR3 DNA sequence: TGTGCCACCGGCGCTCGGAGATCTAGTAGACAGCCCCAGCATTTT.

The chain couples TRBV19 to TRBJ1-5; 9 bases agree with TRBD1. From germline, CDR1 is LNHDA and CDR2 SQIVND (reference sequence). The CDR3 runs to 17 residues. The V gene end was trimmed by 6 bases and the J gene end by 0 bases; junction bases not matched to a gene: 9. CDR3 sequence reads: CASSPTGGRYSNQPQHF. In nucleotides, the CDR3 is TGTGCCAGTAGCCCAACAGGGGGCCGTTATAGCAATCAGCCCCAGCATTTT.

V and J are TRBV29-1 and TRBJ2-7; 12 bases are shared with TRBD2. Losses at the gene ends were 0 bases for V and 6 bases for J; bases not matched to a gene: 12. Per the germline V gene, CDR1 is SQVTM and CDR2 is ANQGSEA. This CDR3 is 17 amino acids long. The CDR3 sequence: CSVEDLRASGGAREQYF. CDR3 sequence (DNA): TGCAGCGTTGAAGATCTCAGGGCTAGCGGGGGGGCCCGCGAGCAGTACTTC.

The chain couples TRBV10-1 to TRBJ1-2; the D is unclear. Trimming took 4 bases from V and 4 from J, leaving 16 bases between them. The CDR3 totals 15 residues. Germline-derived CDR1 and CDR2 are WNHNN and SYGVQD (reference sequence). CDR3 amino acids: CASSALGRAPYGYTF. The CDR3 coding sequence is TGCGCCAGCAGTGCGTTGGGGAGGGCCCCCTATGGCTACACCTTC.

The chain joins TRBV19 to TRBJ2-3; D perhaps matches TRBD1 (6 bases). With 2 bases removed from V and 4 bases from J, the gap between germline ends came to 13 bases. The CDR3 covers 15 residues. CDR1 is LNHDA, CDR2 SQIVND, per germline (reference sequence). CDR3 in DNA: TGTGCCAGTAGTATAAACAGGGATAGGGCAGATACGCAGTATTTT. Residues: CASSINRDRADTQYF.

This chain uses TRBV4-3 with TRBJ2-1; TRBD2 aligns across 8 bases. After removal of 4 bases from V and 8 bases from J, the junction contained 10 bases not matched to a gene. The germline CDR1 and CDR2 sequences are LGHNA and YSLEER. There are 15 residues in the CDR3. CDR3 protein: CASSRGSGTWDEQFF. CDR3 DNA: TGCGCCAGCAGCCGGGGTAGCGGGACCTGGGATGAGCAGTTCTTC.

This clone was counted only a few times. The chain combines TRBV4-1 with TRBJ2-7; 8 bases are shared with TRBD1. The V and J ends lost 4 bases and 7 bases, in that order; junction bases with no gene match: 9. The CDR3 runs 14 residues. Germline V gene data show CDR1 as MGHRA and CDR2 as YSYEKL. The CDR3: CASSLEDRAGEQYF. The CDR3 region has the DNA TGCGCCAGCAGCCTAGAGGACAGGGCGGGTGAGCAGTACTTC.

This clone was counted a few times. This chain uses TRBV9 with TRBJ2-1; D gene unclear. CDR1 is SGDLS and CDR2 is YYNGEE in the germline V gene. The CDR3 extends over 15 amino acids. The germline V and J ends were trimmed by 0 bases and 2 bases, with 9 bases remaining between them. The CDR3 nucleotides are TGTGCCAGCAGCGTAGTTGCGGAAGCCTACAATGAGCAGTTCTTC. It encodes CASSVVAEAYNEQFF.